The 14 T cell receptor beta chains presented below share a single source sample, sequenced in a study of blood T cell repertoires in COVID-19. The method was immunoSEQ multiplex PCR; TCRdb's version includes in-frame clones alone and lacks a portion of them. The sample holds approximately 250,000 clones; 75% to 90% are singletons and the top ten take about 9.1%. The sample consisted of peripheral blood. The origin of the receptors is a human donor in a cohort sampled during active COVID-19.

The chain uses TRBV6-5 and TRBJ2-5, with 10 bases identical to TRBD2. CDR1 and CDR2 from the germline V gene are MNHEY and SVGAGI. The CDR3 has 14 amino acids. Trimming at V came to 6 bases and at J to 5 bases, leaving 6 bases not matched to a gene. CDR3 protein: CASSKLAGRETQYF. In DNA, the CDR3 is TGTGCCAGCAGCAAACTAGCGGGAAGGGAGACCCAGTACTTC.

This chain connects TRBV12-5 to TRBJ2-3; TRBD1 aligns across 8 bases. The CDR3 contains 15 residues. The J segment lost 0 bases and the V segment lost 6 bases, leaving 5 bases of the junction unmatched. Germline V CDR1 and CDR2: LGHNT, FRNRAP. CDR3: CASGGGQDSTDTQYF. The CDR3 nucleotides read TGTGCTAGTGGGGGGGGACAGGATAGCACAGATACGCAGTATTTT.

CDR3 amino acids: CASSRLENSVDTQYF. CDR3 bases: TGTGCCAGCAGCCGCTTGGAGAACTCTGTTGATACGCAGTATTTT. The chain combines TRBV28 with TRBJ2-3; D gene ambiguous. Trimming shortened V by 6 bases and J by 6 bases, and 19 bases separated the two germline ends. The germline V gene encodes CDR1 MDHEN and CDR2 SYDVKM. The CDR3 extends over 15 amino acids.

This clone was found once. This chain's CDR3 is CASSLGYPPNTGELFF. The CDR3 DNA reads TGCGCCAGCAGCTTGGGCTACCCACCGAACACCGGGGAGCTGTTTTTT. V gene TRBV5-1 combines with J gene TRBJ2-2; unclear D gene. The germline V gene encodes CDR1 SGHRS and CDR2 YFSETQ. With 0 bases removed from V and 0 bases from J, the gap between germline ends came to 9 bases. The CDR3 length is 16 residues.

This clone was counted only a few times. The V gene is TRBV9, the J gene TRBJ1-6; TRBD1 might be the D (5 bases). Germline V gives CDR1 SGDLS, CDR2 YYNGEE. The CDR3 totals 14 residues. The V gene lost 0 bases and the J gene lost 10 bases, with 11 bases spanning the gap. The CDR3 spells CASSVGGGWSPLHF. CDR3 in DNA: TGTGCCAGCAGCGTAGGCGGGGGGTGGTCACCCCTCCACTTT.

The chain combines TRBV19 with TRBJ2-2; D is perhaps TRBD1 (6 bases). In germline, CDR1 is LNHDA, CDR2 SQIVND (reference sequence). Trimming removed 3 bases at V and 0 bases at J, with 14 bases between. The length of the CDR3 is 17 residues. CDR3 in amino acids: CASSIMLGATNTGELFF. DNA for the CDR3: TGTGCCAGTAGTATTATGTTGGGGGCCACGAACACCGGGGAGCTGTTTTTT. The full variable domain, with the rest looked up from reference TRBV19 and TRBJ2-2, is DGGITQSPKYLFRKEGQNVTLSCEQNLNHDAMYWYRQDPGQGLRLIYYSQIVNDFQKGDIAEGYSVSREKKESFPLTVTSAQKNPTAFYLCASSIMLGATNTGELFFGEGSRLTVL.

This clone was recorded once. This rearrangement joins TRBV20-1 to TRBJ2-7; maybe TRBD1 (5 bases). The CDR3 is 15 amino acids. The germline gives CDR1 DFQATT, CDR2 SNEGSKA (reference sequence). Trimming took off 3 bases at V and 1 base at J, with 16 bases between the two ends. CDR3 nucleotides: TGCAGTGCTAGTTTCGTTCAGGGAACTTCCTACGAGCAGTACTTC. This codes for CSASFVQGTSYEQYF.

This clone was detected once. The chain joins TRBV7-2 to TRBJ2-1, with 10 bases aligning to TRBD2. Germline trimming cut 9 bases from V and 0 bases from J; bases unmatched to any gene: 11. The CDR3 totals 17 residues. Per germline, CDR1 SGHTA and CDR2 FQGNSA. CDR3 in amino acids: CASRQRGGISSYNEQFF. CDR3 nucleotide sequence: TGTGCCAGTCGCCAGCGGGGGGGGATTAGCTCCTACAATGAGCAGTTCTTC.

The chain links TRBV28 to TRBJ2-3, with a weak D call TRBD1 (6 bases). Per germline, CDR1 MDHEN and CDR2 SYDVKM. The CDR3 has 15 amino acids. V was clipped by 3 bases and J by 1 base, with 11 bases between them. The CDR3 reads CASSFIGGGTDTQYF. CDR3 DNA sequence: TGTGCCAGCAGTTTTATAGGGGGTGGCACAGATACGCAGTATTTT.

The J gene is TRBJ2-7, the V gene TRBV5-8; D possibly corresponds to TRBD2 (7 bases). Germline V lookup: CDR1 SGHTS, CDR2 YDEGEE. V lost 4 bases to trimming and J lost 3 bases, with 17 bases between them. The CDR3 spans 15 residues. The chain's CDR3 is CASSRGAARRYEQYF. In nucleotides, the CDR3 is TGTGCCAGCAGCCGGGGGGCGGCGCGACGCTACGAGCAGTACTTC.

This chain uses TRBV20-1 with TRBJ1-1; D remains unclear. Germline V gives CDR1 DFQATT, CDR2 SNEGSKA (reference sequence). The CDR3 loop spans 11 amino acids. CDR3 nucleotide sequence: TGCTTGTACAGCCTAAACACTGAAGCTTTCTTT. Encoded protein: CLYSLNTEAFF.

This sequence joins TRBV6-5 and TRBJ2-5; D is undetermined. CDR1 and CDR2 from the germline V gene are MNHEY and SVGAGI. The V end was cut by 5 bases, the J end by 4 bases, with 14 bases between. CDR3 length: 14 amino acids. CDR3 sequence reads: CASSPQPFSETQYF. The DNA for the CDR3 is TGTGCCAGCAGTCCACAGCCCTTCTCAGAGACCCAGTACTTC.

This clone was found once. The V gene is TRBV5-4, the J gene TRBJ2-1; TRBD2 aligns across 11 bases. This CDR3 is built from 17 residues. V dropped 4 bases and J dropped 9; count of bases not matched to a gene: 15. CDR1 is SGHNT and CDR2 is YYREEE in the germline V gene (reference sequence). In DNA, the CDR3 is TGTGCCAGCAGCCCGACACCAACTAGCGGGAGTAGAAGTGAGCAGTTCTTC. Protein sequence: CASSPTPTSGSRSEQFF.

The chain joins TRBV6-6 to TRBJ1-5; D remains ambiguous. The CDR3 extends over 13 amino acids. Trimming took 2 bases from V and 5 from J, leaving 7 bases between them. From germline, CDR1 is MNHNY and CDR2 SVGAGI (reference sequence). CDR3: CASSYKSYQPQHF. The DNA for the CDR3 is TGTGCCAGCAGTTACAAATCCTATCAGCCCCAGCATTTT.